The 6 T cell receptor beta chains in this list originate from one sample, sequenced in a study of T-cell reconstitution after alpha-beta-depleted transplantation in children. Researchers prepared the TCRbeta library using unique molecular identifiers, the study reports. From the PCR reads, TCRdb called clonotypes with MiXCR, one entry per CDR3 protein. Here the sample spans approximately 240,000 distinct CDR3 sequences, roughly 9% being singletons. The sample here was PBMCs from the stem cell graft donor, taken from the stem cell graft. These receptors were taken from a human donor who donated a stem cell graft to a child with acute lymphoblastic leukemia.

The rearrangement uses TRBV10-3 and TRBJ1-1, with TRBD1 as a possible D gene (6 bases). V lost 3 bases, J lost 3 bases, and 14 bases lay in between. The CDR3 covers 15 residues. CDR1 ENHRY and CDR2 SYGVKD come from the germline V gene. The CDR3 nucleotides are TGTGCCATCAGTGAACAGGGACATCGGGACACTGAAGCTTTCTTT. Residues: CAISEQGHRDTEAFF.

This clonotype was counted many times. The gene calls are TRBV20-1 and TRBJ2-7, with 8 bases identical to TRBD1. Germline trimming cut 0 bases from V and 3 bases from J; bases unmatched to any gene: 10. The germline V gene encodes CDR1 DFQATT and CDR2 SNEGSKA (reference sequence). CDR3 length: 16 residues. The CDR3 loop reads CSARDHQGAHLYEQYF. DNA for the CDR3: TGCAGTGCTAGAGATCACCAGGGGGCGCATCTCTACGAGCAGTACTTC.

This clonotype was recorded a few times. CDR3 in DNA: TGTGCCAGCAGCCAAGATATCGGGGATTCACCCCTCCACTTT. Residues: CASSQDIGDSPLHF. This sequence joins TRBV3-1 and TRBJ1-6; no definite D call. CDR1 and CDR2 from the germline V gene are LGHDT and YNNKEL (reference sequence). The CDR3 runs 14 residues. The V end lost 0 bases, the J end lost 8 bases, and 8 bases lay between the germline ends.

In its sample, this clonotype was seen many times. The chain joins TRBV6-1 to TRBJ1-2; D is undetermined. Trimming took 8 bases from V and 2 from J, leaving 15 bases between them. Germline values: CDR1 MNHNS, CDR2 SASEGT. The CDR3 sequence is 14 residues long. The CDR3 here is CASLRDRGNYGYTF. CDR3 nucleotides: TGTGCCAGCCTCCGTGACCGGGGAAACTATGGCTACACCTTC.

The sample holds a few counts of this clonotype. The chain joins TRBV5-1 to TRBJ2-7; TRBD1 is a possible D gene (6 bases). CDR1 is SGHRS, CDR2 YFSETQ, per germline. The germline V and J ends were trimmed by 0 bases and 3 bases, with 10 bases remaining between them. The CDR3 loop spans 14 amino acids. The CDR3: CASSLGLQGYEQYF. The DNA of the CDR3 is TGCGCCAGCAGCTTGGGGTTACAGGGCTACGAGCAGTACTTC.

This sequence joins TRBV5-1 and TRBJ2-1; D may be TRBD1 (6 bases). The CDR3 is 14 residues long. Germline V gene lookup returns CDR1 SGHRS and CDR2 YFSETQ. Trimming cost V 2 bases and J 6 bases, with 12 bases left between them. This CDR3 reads CASSLNRVGNEQFF. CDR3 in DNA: TGCGCCAGCAGCTTAAACAGGGTGGGCAATGAGCAGTTCTTC.